The T cell receptor (beta chain) under discussion was sequenced for a study of neurological immune-mediated disorders. The cells used in sorted libraries, CD4+ or CD8+ T cells, numbered 1 million. With V trimmed by 3 bases and J by 9 bases, 8 bases remained unmatched. Germline assignment: CDR1 SEHNR and CDR2 FQNEAQ (reference sequence). The length of the CDR3 is 16 residues. The cDNA was synthesized by 5'RACE incorporating 10-nucleotide random UMIs. One entry per CDR3 protein, called by TCRdb with MiXCR from the 5' RACE reads. This sample yields about 21,000 distinct CDR3 sequences, of which 15% to 20% are seen a single time; 7.5% belongs to the top ten.

The sequenced sample was CD8+ T cells from blood. This clonotype was sampled from a young woman with multiple sclerosis. The chain combines TRBV7-9 with TRBJ2-5, with 15 bases aligning to TRBD2. For the CDR3, the DNA is TGTGCCAGCAGCTTCCAGAGGACTAGCGGGAGGGAGGCCCAGTACTTC. Its protein is CASSFQRTSGREAQYF. Looking up the rest from reference TRBV7-9 and TRBJ2-5 gives the full variable domain: DTGVSQNPRHKITKRGQNVTFRCDPISEHNRLYWYRQTLGQGPEFLTYFQNEAQLEKSRLLSDRFSAERPKGSFSTLEIQRTEQGDSAMYLCASSFQRTSGREAQYFGPGTRLLVL.